Sequencing of this T cell receptor (beta chain) was carried out in a study of OX40 agonist ivuxolimab in advanced cancers. On the study more broadly: Ivuxolimab, an agonistic anti-OX40 (CD134) antibody, was given to patients. Allowance was made for prior anti-PD-1, anti-PD-L1 or anti-CTLA-4 therapy, and 40% had some. One patient with hepatocellular carcinoma and two with cutaneous melanoma, three in all, had partial responses.

Study-wide points: Average numbers of expanded clones were greater in CD8+ T cells than in CD4+.

The CDR3 is made up of 16 amino acids. V was clipped by 5 bases and J by 7 bases; unmatched bases: 7. CDR1 SGHTA and CDR2 FQGNSA come from the germline V gene. Libraries were prepared by immunoSEQ multiplex PCR; TCRdb keeps only in-frame clonotypes and omits some of them. Found here are around 50,000 clones, roughly nine tenths of them singletons; the top ten hold roughly 10%. Concerning this clone itself: What it binds is unknown.

The sample was CD4+ or CD8+ T cells sorted from blood, taken in a trial of the OX40 agonist ivuxolimab. This chain joins TRBV7-2 and TRBJ2-2; 13 nucleotides align to TRBD2. The receptor comes from an adult with an advanced solid tumor such as melanoma, head and neck, liver or kidney cancer. The CDR3: CASSATSGGAGGELFF. For the CDR3, the DNA is TGTGCCAGCAGCGCCACTAGCGGGGGGGCCGGCGGGGAGCTGTTTTTT.